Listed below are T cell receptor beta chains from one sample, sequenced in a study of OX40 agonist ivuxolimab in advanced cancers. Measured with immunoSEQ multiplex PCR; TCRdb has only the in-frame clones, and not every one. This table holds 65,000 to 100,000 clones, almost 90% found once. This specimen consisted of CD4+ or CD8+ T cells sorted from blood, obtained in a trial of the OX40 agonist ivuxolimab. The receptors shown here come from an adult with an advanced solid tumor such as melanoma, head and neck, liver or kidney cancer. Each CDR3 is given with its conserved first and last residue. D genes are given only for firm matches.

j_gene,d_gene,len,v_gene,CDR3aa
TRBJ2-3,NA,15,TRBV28,CASSSSRGDTDTQYF
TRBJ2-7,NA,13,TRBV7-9,CASSLAVGYEQYF
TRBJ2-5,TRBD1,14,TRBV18,CASSPTGGQETQYF
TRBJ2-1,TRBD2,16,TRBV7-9,CASSARTLAGSNEQFF
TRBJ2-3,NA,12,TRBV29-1,CSSIDSTDTQYF
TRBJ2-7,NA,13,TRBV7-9,CASSLGGWDEQYF
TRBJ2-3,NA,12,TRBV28,CASSLVGDTQYF
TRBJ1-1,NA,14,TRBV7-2,CASSITAANTEAFF
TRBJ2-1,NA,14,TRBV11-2,CASSLSGLPDEQFF
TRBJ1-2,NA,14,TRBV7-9,CASSSGTNSYGYTF
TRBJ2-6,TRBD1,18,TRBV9,CASSGPGQGASGANVLTF
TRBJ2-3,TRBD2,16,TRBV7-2,CASSLTGLAGADTQYF
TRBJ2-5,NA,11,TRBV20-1,CSATIGETQYF
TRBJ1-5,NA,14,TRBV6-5,CASGTGLGNQPQHF
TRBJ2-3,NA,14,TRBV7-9,CASFRGISTDTQYF
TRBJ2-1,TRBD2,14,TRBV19,CASSRPGGWNEQFF
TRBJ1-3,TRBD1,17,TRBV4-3,CASSQKTPGQGVATIYF
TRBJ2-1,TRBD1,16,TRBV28,CASKAPRDRVYNEQFF
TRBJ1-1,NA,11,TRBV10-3,CAISENTEAFF
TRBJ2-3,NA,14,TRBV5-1,CASSPDGVTDTQYF
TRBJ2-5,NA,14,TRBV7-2,CASSLSPGTETQYF
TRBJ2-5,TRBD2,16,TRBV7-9,CASSLGGGSVQETQYF
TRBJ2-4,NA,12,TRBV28,CASSTPTVLLRF
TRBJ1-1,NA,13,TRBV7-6,CASSLTARAEAFF
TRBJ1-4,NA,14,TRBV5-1,CASSPGGSYEKLFF
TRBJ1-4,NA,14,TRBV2,CASQGKRGNEKLFF
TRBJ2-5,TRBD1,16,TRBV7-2,CASSRIGTGDQETQYF
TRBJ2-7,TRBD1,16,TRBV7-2,CASSLGGTGIMGEQYF
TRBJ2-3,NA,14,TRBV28,CASIEGISTDTQYF
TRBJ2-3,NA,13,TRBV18,CASSEGGTDTQYF
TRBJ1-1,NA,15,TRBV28,CASSLNGPSNTEAFF